These 16 T cell receptor beta chains were all obtained from the same sample, sequenced in a study of CD8 T cells in ankylosing spondylitis (dated by TCRdb to between 2016 and 2019). Library preparation was by 5' RACE. Sequencer: Illumina HiSeq 2500. TCRdb's own reprocessing of the public reads used fastp at Q25 and MiXCR and kept productive beta chains. Rows are combined by CDR3 protein, so each entry shows the most common genes and DNA. This sample comprises 100,000 to 150,000 distinct CDR3 sequences, about 6.4% of them detected only once. The top ten clones comprise over 9% of the sample. The specimen sequenced was blood, either unsorted or a sorted T cell fraction (not recorded which). The receptors come from a male donor with ankylosing spondylitis or in good health (not recorded which).

This chain uses TRBV6-5 with TRBJ2-7; the D is unclear. CDR3 length equals 13 residues. Trimming left V 2 bases short and J 2 bases short, with 7 bases between. Germline-derived CDR1 and CDR2 are MNHEY and SVGAGI. The DNA of the CDR3 is TGTGCCAGCAGTTACAGCGAGGCCTACGAGCAGTACTTC. Its protein product is CASSYSEAYEQYF.

This clonotype was seen ten or more times. The rearrangement links TRBV12-3 or TRBV12-4 to TRBJ1-1, with TRBD1 as a possible D gene (5 bases). This CDR3 has 14 residues. Trimming shortened V by 5 bases and J by 2 bases, and 12 bases separated the two germline ends. The CDR3 is CASSPIDRNTEAFF. Here the CDR3 DNA reads TGTGCCAGCAGTCCTATCGACAGAAACACTGAAGCTTTCTTT.

This clonotype was detected ten times or more. This chain connects TRBV7-2 to TRBJ2-5, with D unresolved. V was trimmed by 5 bases and J by 1 base, leaving 11 bases between them. The CDR3 is 14 residues long. The germline V gene encodes CDR1 SGHTA and CDR2 FQGNSA. The CDR3 loop is CASSRAQLQETQYF. The CDR3 DNA sequence: TGTGCCAGCAGCCGAGCGCAGCTCCAAGAGACCCAGTACTTC.

This clonotype was seen at least ten times. The chain uses TRBV20-1 and TRBJ2-7; 7 nucleotides align to TRBD1. This CDR3 region has 15 residues. Germline lookup yields CDR1 DFQATT and CDR2 SNEGSKA (reference sequence). Trimming cost V 2 bases and J 0 bases; bases outside gene matches: 7. CDR3 nucleotides: TGCAGTGCTAGATCCCCCAGGGGGAGCTCCTACGAGCAGTACTTC. Translating gives CSARSPRGSSYEQYF.

This clonotype showed up many times. CDR3 nucleotides: TGTGCCAGCAGTAAGACAGGACAAGAGACCCAGTACTTC. It encodes CASSKTGQETQYF. The V and J genes are TRBV12-3 or TRBV12-4 and TRBJ2-5; a possible D gene is TRBD1 (6 bases). Trimming shortened V by 5 bases and J by 2 bases, and 9 bases separated the two germline ends. This CDR3 region has 13 residues.

This clonotype was counted at least ten times. The chain carries TRBV5-1 and TRBJ2-5; D assignment may be TRBD1 or TRBD2 (5 bases each). The ends were cut back, 5 bases at V and 2 bases at J, with 13 bases in the middle. CDR3 length equals 14 residues. Germline-derived CDR1 and CDR2 are SGHRS and YFSETQ. CDR3 sequence: CASRPGALQETQYF. The DNA for the CDR3 is TGCGCCAGCAGACCCGGGGCCCTGCAAGAGACCCAGTACTTC.

This clonotype appeared many times. The chain recombines TRBV28 with TRBJ2-1; 8 bases agree with TRBD1. With V trimmed by 10 bases and J by 4 bases, 15 bases remained unmatched. The CDR3 is 16 residues long. Germline assignment: CDR1 MDHEN and CDR2 SYDVKM. The CDR3 nucleotides are TGTGCCACGGAATCCCCAGGGGGCAGAGGGTACAATGAGCAGTTCTTC. It codes for CATESPGGRGYNEQFF.

A few counts support this clonotype. The gene calls are TRBV4-1 and TRBJ2-7, with TRBD1 matching over 9 bases. Germline V gene data show CDR1 as MGHRA and CDR2 as YSYEKL. V lost 6 bases and J lost 5; bases outside the gene matches: 8. There are 14 residues in the CDR3. CDR3 nucleotide sequence: TGCGCCAGCAGATCCGGGACAGGGTGGGACGAGCAGTACTTC. Encoded protein: CASRSGTGWDEQYF.

The sample holds many counts of this clonotype. This rearrangement joins TRBV6-1 to TRBJ2-2; 9 nucleotides align to TRBD1. V lost 4 bases and J lost 6; bases outside the gene matches: 0. This CDR3 has 13 residues. Germline V gives CDR1 MNHNS, CDR2 SASEGT. The CDR3 coding sequence is TGTGCCAGCAGTGGACAGGGGGCCGGGGAGCTGTTTTTT. Its protein product is CASSGQGAGELFF.

This clonotype was observed many times. The V and J genes are TRBV29-1 and TRBJ1-1, with D tentatively TRBD1 (5 bases). V was cut by 7 bases and J by 6 bases, with 18 bases left in between. In germline, CDR1 is SQVTM, CDR2 ANQGSEA. The CDR3 loop spans 13 amino acids. This CDR3 reads CSASGRAHPEAFF. CDR3 nucleotide sequence: TGCAGCGCTTCGGGCAGGGCCCACCCTGAAGCTTTCTTT.

This clonotype occurred many times. The rearrangement joins TRBV5-1 to TRBJ2-7; 7 nucleotides line up with TRBD1. V gave up 0 bases and J gave up 6 bases; unmatched junction bases: 6. Per the germline V gene, CDR1 is SGHRS and CDR2 is YFSETQ. The CDR3 runs to 14 residues. The CDR3: CASSLGRGLVEQYF. CDR3 DNA sequence: TGCGCCAGCAGCTTGGGAAGGGGGCTGGTCGAGCAGTACTTC.

The chain has TRBV30 and TRBJ2-5; TRBD2 matches at 9 bases. Germline V CDR1 and CDR2: GTSNPN, SVGIG (reference sequence). With V trimmed by 0 bases and J by 1 base, 3 bases remained unmatched. There are 15 residues in the CDR3. CDR3 sequence (DNA): TGTGCCTGGAGTGTAGGTAGCGGGAGCCAAGAGACCCAGTACTTC. This gives the protein CAWSVGSGSQETQYF. Full variable domain (remainder filled in from reference TRBV30 and TRBJ2-5): SQTIHQWPATLVQPVGSPLSLECTVEGTSNPNLYWYRQAAGRGLQLLFYSVGIGQISSEVPQNLSASRPQDRQFILSSKKLLLSDSGFYLCAWSVGSGSQETQYFGPGTRLLVL.

This clonotype was found many times. The CDR3 sequence is CASSQGPDLSTDTQYF. The CDR3 coding sequence is TGTGCCAGCAGCCAAGGGCCTGATCTTAGCACAGATACGCAGTATTTT. The rearrangement links TRBV3-1 to TRBJ2-3; D call uncertain. The CDR3 has 16 amino acids. V was cut by 1 base and J by 0 bases, with 11 bases left in between. The germline gives CDR1 LGHDT, CDR2 YNNKEL (reference sequence).

This clonotype was seen repeatedly, ten times or more. The chain recombines TRBV7-3 with TRBJ1-6, with D unresolved. Germline-derived CDR1 and CDR2 are SGHTA and FQGTGA. Deletions cut 3 bases from V and 4 bases from J, with 4 bases between. The CDR3 is made up of 13 amino acids. The CDR3 is CASSFLYNSPLHF. CDR3 sequence (DNA): TGTGCCAGCAGCTTTCTGTATAATTCACCCCTCCACTTT.

Comments on this clonotype: A much larger clone differs from this one at a single base, so this may be a read error. The CDR3 spells CASGIRLAGTYNEQFF. CDR3 DNA sequence: TGTGCCAGCGGCATAAGACTAGCGGGGACCTACAATGAGCAGTTCTTC. The chain carries TRBV7-9 and TRBJ2-1, with 11 bases lining up with TRBD2. Unmatched junction bases numbered 8, after V lost 8 bases and J lost 2 bases. Germline CDR1 reads SEHNR; CDR2 reads FQNEAQ (reference sequence). The CDR3 runs to 16 residues.

This clonotype has ten or more counts. The rearrangement uses TRBV7-9 and TRBJ1-4; TRBD1 might be the D (6 bases). Germline loops: CDR1 SEHNR, CDR2 FQNEAQ (reference sequence). Between the trimmed V and J ends, which lost 5 bases and 8 bases, there was a span of 15 bases. The CDR3 extends over 14 amino acids. The CDR3 DNA sequence: TGTGCCAGCAGCCCGGGACGGCAGGGGGAAAAACTGTTTTTT. Amino acids: CASSPGRQGEKLFF.